The 31 T cell receptor beta chains given below trace back to one sample, sequenced in a study of cytomegalovirus exposure and HLA in healthy donors. In the PCR, 60 Vbeta and 13 Jbeta primers were used. Method: immunoSEQ multiplex PCR; TCRdb's copy keeps in-frame clones and lacks some. Of approximately 110,000 clones listed, less than 85% were seen once; the top ten hold roughly 8%. What was sequenced was PBMCs. The receptor source for this set is a man aged 35 to 55 in good health and CMV-seropositive.

The chain uses TRBV19 and TRBJ1-5; 9 positions agree with TRBD1. The length of the CDR3 is 15 residues. Germline V gene lookup returns CDR1 LNHDA and CDR2 SQIVND (reference sequence). J gave up 1 base and V 7 bases, and 5 bases lay outside the gene matches. CDR3 in amino acids: CASNPTGGSNQPQHF. CDR3 bases: TGTGCCAGTAACCCGACAGGGGGAAGCAATCAGCCCCAGCATTTT.

This chain connects TRBV7-6 to TRBJ2-5, with D perhaps TRBD2 (6 bases). V was shortened by 5 bases and J by 1 base, with 14 bases between the two germline ends. This CDR3 contains 15 residues. The germline V gene encodes CDR1 SGHVS and CDR2 FNYEAQ. CDR3 DNA sequence: TGTGCCAGCAGCCCGGCCGGGACTTTCCAAGAGACCCAGTACTTC. It yields the protein CASSPAGTFQETQYF.

In this sample, this clone turned up once. The CDR3 loop is CASSQGFGAGVLEQFF. CDR3 coding DNA: TGTGCCAGCAGCCAGGGGTTTGGCGCGGGAGTGCTTGAGCAGTTCTTC. V is TRBV11-3 and J is TRBJ2-1; weak D call: TRBD2 (7 bases). The CDR3 extends over 16 amino acids. With 5 bases removed from V and 9 bases from J, the gap between germline ends came to 23 bases. CDR1 SGHNT and CDR2 YENEEA come from the germline V gene. The full variable domain, in which reference TRBV11-3 and TRBJ2-1 provide the parts outside the CDR3, is EAGVVQSPRYKIIEKKQPVAFWCNPISGHNTLYWYLQNLGQGPELLIRYENEEAVDDSQLPKDRFSAERLKGVDSTLKIQPAELGDSAVYLCASSQGFGAGVLEQFFGPGTRLTVL.

V is TRBV7-3 and J is TRBJ2-1; 8 bases map to TRBD2. CDR3 length: 15 amino acids. Germline V gene lookup returns CDR1 SGHTA and CDR2 FQGTGA. Losses at the gene ends were 5 bases for V and 5 bases for J; bases not matched to a gene: 8. The CDR3 protein is CASSVSGNKNNEQFF. The CDR3 DNA reads TGTGCCAGCAGCGTTAGCGGGAATAAGAACAATGAGCAGTTCTTC.

In the case of this clone: The junction differs from germline at one of its ends, possibly a read error. The V call is TRBV6-5, the J call TRBJ1-1; D is perhaps TRBD1 (5 bases). This CDR3 comprises 15 residues. Germline CDR1 and CDR2: MNHEY and SVGAGI. The CDR3 sequence: CASSRALQVNTEAFF. CDR3 sequence (DNA): TGTGCCAGCAGCCGAGCCCTACAGGTGAATACTGAAGCTTTCTTT.

V usage is TRBV27 and J usage is TRBJ1-1, with 7 bases lining up with TRBD1. Germline CDR1 MNHEY, CDR2 SMNVEV (reference sequence). The CDR3 totals 14 residues. V lost 6 bases to trimming and J lost 5 bases; unmatched junction nucleotides: 9. The CDR3 DNA is TGTGCCAGCAGGGATACAGGGGAAGGGACTGAAGCTTTCTTT. Its translation: CASRDTGEGTEAFF.

The J gene is TRBJ2-1, the V gene TRBV7-9; TRBD2 matches at 7 bases. V lost 3 bases to trimming and J lost 2 bases; unmatched junction nucleotides: 4. Germline V gives CDR1 SEHNR, CDR2 FQNEAQ (reference sequence). This CDR3 spans 15 amino acids. CDR3 in DNA: TGTGCCAGCAGCTTGGGAGGGCCCCCCTACAATGAGCAGTTCTTC. Translation gives CASSLGGPPYNEQFF.

The chain employs TRBV19 and TRBJ1-1; D perhaps matches TRBD1 (5 bases). The germline V gene has CDR1 LNHDA and CDR2 SQIVND (reference sequence). Trimming removed 6 bases at V and 6 bases at J, with 11 bases between. This CDR3 is built from 12 residues. CDR3: CASRRAGPEAFF. The CDR3 DNA reads as TGTGCCAGTAGGAGAGCAGGGCCTGAAGCTTTCTTT.

The V call is TRBV19, the J call TRBJ1-2, with a weak D call TRBD1 (5 bases). The germline CDR1 and CDR2 sequences are LNHDA and SQIVND (reference sequence). CDR3 length: 13 amino acids. Trimming left V 6 bases short and J 8 bases short, with 16 bases between. CDR3 nucleotide sequence: TGTGCCAGTAGGAACACAGGATCGAAAGGCTACACCTTC. It codes for CASRNTGSKGYTF.

The chain employs TRBV5-4 and TRBJ1-5; 7 bases fit TRBD1. The CDR3 is made up of 15 amino acids. Germline CDR1 reads SGHNT; CDR2 reads YYREEE (reference sequence). The V and J ends lost 0 bases and 4 bases, in that order; junction bases with no gene match: 4. The CDR3 sequence: CASSLGQGPNQPQHF. CDR3 bases: TGTGCCAGCAGCTTGGGACAGGGACCTAATCAGCCCCAGCATTTT.

The chain has TRBV9 and TRBJ1-1, with 11 bases that match TRBD1. The CDR3 covers 15 residues. The J segment lost 1 base and the V segment lost 4 bases, leaving 3 bases of the junction unmatched. Germline V CDR1 and CDR2: SGDLS, YYNGEE. CDR3 amino acids: CASSPGQGANTEAFF. The DNA for the CDR3 is TGTGCCAGCAGCCCCGGACAGGGGGCGAACACTGAAGCTTTCTTT.

The rearrangement joins TRBV6-5 to TRBJ1-6; TRBD1 matches 9 bases. The CDR3 totals 15 residues. From germline, CDR1 is MNHEY and CDR2 SVGAGI. After removal of 4 bases from V and 7 bases from J, the junction contained 5 bases not matched to a gene. The CDR3 sequence: CASSFTGTGNSPLHF. For the CDR3, the DNA is TGTGCCAGCAGTTTCACCGGGACAGGGAATTCACCCCTCCACTTT.

V and J are TRBV7-9 and TRBJ2-1; 11 positions match TRBD2. The CDR3 contains 15 residues. V trimming: 3 bases; J trimming: 6 bases; junction bases outside the gene matches: 4. The V gene's germline CDR1 is SEHNR and CDR2 FQNEAQ (reference sequence). The CDR3 coding sequence is TGTGCCAGCAGCTTTAGCGGGGGGGCCTTCAATGAGCAGTTCTTC. This translates into CASSFSGGAFNEQFF.

CDR3 DNA sequence: TGTGCCAGCAGCCAACAGGTCCATACGCAGTATTTT. Translating it yields CASSQQVHTQYF. The J gene is TRBJ2-3, the V gene TRBV14; no clear D. This CDR3 spans 12 amino acids. V was clipped by 2 bases and J by 7 bases, with 7 bases between them. CDR1 and CDR2 (germline): SGHDN, FVKESK. The full variable domain, with the rest looked up from reference TRBV14 and TRBJ2-3, is EAGVTQFPSHSVIEKGQTVTLRCDPISGHDNLYWYRRVMGKEIKFLLHFVKESKQDESGMPNNRFLAERTGGTYSTLKVQPAELEDSGVYFCASSQQVHTQYFGPGTRLTVL.

The chain employs TRBV2 and TRBJ2-5; D perhaps matches TRBD2 (6 bases). This CDR3 has 16 residues. The germline V and J ends were trimmed by 0 bases and 5 bases, with 16 bases remaining between them. Germline V lookup: CDR1 SNHLY, CDR2 FYNNEI. The CDR3 DNA reads TGTGCCAGCAGTGAAGCGTTGGGGGGAGTGGGGGAGACCCAGTACTTC. Its translation is CASSEALGGVGETQYF.

This chain links TRBV6-1 with TRBJ2-3, with a possible D match to TRBD2 (6 bases). Per the germline V gene, CDR1 is MNHNS and CDR2 is SASEGT. V lost 4 bases, J lost 1 base, and 15 bases lay in between. This CDR3 comprises 16 residues. CDR3 DNA: TGTGCCAGCAGTGGACAACGACTAGTTCGCACAGATACGCAGTATTTT. Encoded protein: CASSGQRLVRTDTQYF.

This chain connects TRBV7-3 to TRBJ2-1; 7 positions match TRBD2. The CDR3 spans 15 residues. The V segment lost 1 base and the J segment 6 bases; nucleotides outside the gene matches: 6. Germline V gives CDR1 SGHTA, CDR2 FQGTGA. DNA of the CDR3: TGTGCCAGCAGCTTAAACTCCGGGGGGACCAATGAGCAGTTCTTC. It yields the protein CASSLNSGGTNEQFF. Full variable domain (remainder filled in from reference TRBV7-3 and TRBJ2-1): GAGVSQTPSNKVTEKGKYVELRCDPISGHTALYWYRQSLGQGPEFLIYFQGTGAADDSGLPNDRFFAVRPEGSVSTLKIQRTERGDSAVYLCASSLNSGGTNEQFFGPGTRLTVL.

This chain uses TRBV29-1 with TRBJ1-1; 7 bases align to TRBD1. V shed 7 bases, J shed 0 bases, and the junction held 5 bases outside the gene matches. This CDR3 spans 13 amino acids. Germline CDR1 reads SQVTM; CDR2 reads ANQGSEA. The CDR3 DNA reads as TGCAGCGGCAACAGGGGTCTGAACACTGAAGCTTTCTTT. Amino acid sequence: CSGNRGLNTEAFF.

This clone was picked up a small number of times. The chain uses TRBV11-2 and TRBJ2-7, with D possibly TRBD1 on 6 matching bases. The ends were cut back, 5 bases at V and 2 bases at J, with 13 bases in the middle. The germline CDR1 and CDR2 sequences are SGHAT and FQNNGV. The CDR3 has 14 residues. The CDR3 nucleotides read TGTGCCAGCAGCCCCGCCACAGGGCCCTACGAGCAGTACTTC. Translating it yields CASSPATGPYEQYF.

In its sample, this clone was seen a few times. The gene calls are TRBV11-3 and TRBJ2-7, with a tentative D call TRBD1 (5 bases). Trimming took 7 bases from V and 1 from J, leaving 14 bases between them. Per the germline V gene, CDR1 is SGHNT and CDR2 is YENEEA. The CDR3 consists of 14 residues. CDR3 sequence reads: CASTYNQGSYEQYF. Written as DNA, the CDR3 is TGTGCCAGCACCTACAACCAGGGATCCTACGAGCAGTACTTC.

This chain uses TRBV10-3 with TRBJ2-7; no clear D. This CDR3 has 12 residues. The germline gives CDR1 ENHRY, CDR2 SYGVKD. Trimming stripped 4 bases from V and 0 bases from J, with 4 bases between. The DNA for the CDR3 is TGTGCCATCAGTGTCGTCTCCTACGAGCAGTACTTC. It codes for CAISVVSYEQYF.

This chain links TRBV7-9 with TRBJ2-1; D is possibly TRBD1 (6 bases). The CDR3 length is 15 residues. The germline CDR1 and CDR2 sequences are SEHNR and FQNEAQ (reference sequence). Trimming removed 3 bases from V and 0 bases from J, with 9 bases in between. In DNA, the CDR3 is TGTGCCAGCAGCTTGGGGACAAGCTCCTACAATGAGCAGTTCTTC. Its protein is CASSLGTSSYNEQFF.

A word on this clone: Other DNA sequences within the sample encode an identical CDR3. This chain connects TRBV7-6 to TRBJ1-1, with 8 bases matching TRBD1. The CDR3 runs to 15 residues. Germline lookup yields CDR1 SGHVS and CDR2 FNYEAQ. J was trimmed by 0 bases and V by 5 bases; bases with no gene match: 5. CDR3 DNA sequence: TGTGCCAGCAGCCCCGGACAGGGTTTGAACACTGAAGCTTTCTTT. This codes for CASSPGQGLNTEAFF.

This clone came up once. The chain joins TRBV27 to TRBJ2-1, with D possibly matching TRBD1 (6 bases). V was cut by 2 bases and J by 0 bases, with 8 bases left in between. The CDR3 extends over 15 amino acids. The germline gives CDR1 MNHEY, CDR2 SMNVEV (reference sequence). CDR3 residues: CASSLDRSSYNEQFF. CDR3 in DNA: TGTGCCAGCAGTTTAGACAGGAGCTCCTACAATGAGCAGTTCTTC.

This rearrangement joins TRBV7-9 to TRBJ1-2, with a possible D match to TRBD1 (5 bases). The V and J ends lost 1 base and 5 bases respectively, with 14 bases between them. Germline CDR1 reads SEHNR; CDR2 reads FQNEAQ (reference sequence). This CDR3 has 15 amino acids. The CDR3 loop is CASSLEPQGLYGYTF. CDR3 sequence (DNA): TGTGCCAGCAGCTTAGAGCCGCAGGGCCTATATGGCTACACCTTC.

To note about this clone: The sample carries other DNA sequences with the same CDR3. This chain connects TRBV7-2 to TRBJ1-2; D is possibly TRBD1 (5 bases). Germline CDR1 and CDR2: SGHTA and FQGNSA. The CDR3 sequence is 14 residues long. The V end lost 5 bases, the J end lost 0 bases, and 10 bases lay between the germline ends. DNA for the CDR3: TGTGCCAGCAGCCTAGGGGCCCCTAACTATGGCTACACCTTC. Its translation is CASSLGAPNYGYTF.

V gene TRBV30 combines with J gene TRBJ1-1, with D perhaps TRBD1 (6 bases). The CDR3 runs 13 residues. Germline CDR1 is GTSNPN and CDR2 is SVGIG (reference sequence). Trimming shortened V by 3 bases and J by 0 bases, and 8 bases separated the two germline ends. The CDR3 coding sequence is TGTGCCTGGAGAGGACAGTTGAACACTGAAGCTTTCTTT. This translates into CAWRGQLNTEAFF.

The chain carries TRBV18 and TRBJ2-7; 9 nucleotides align to TRBD1. This CDR3 spans 13 amino acids. In germline, CDR1 is KGHSH, CDR2 LQKENI. The ends lost 9 bases at V and 6 bases at J; junction bases unmatched: 9. The CDR3 bases are TGTGCCAGTTCCGGGACAGGGAGGCGCGAGCAGTACTTC. This translates into CASSGTGRREQYF.

This clone was found a few times. The chain uses TRBV9 and TRBJ2-2; TRBD1 matches at 10 bases. CDR3 size: 15 residues. CDR1 and CDR2 from the germline V gene are SGDLS and YYNGEE. V trimming: 0 bases; J trimming: 7 bases; junction bases outside the gene matches: 3. The CDR3 nucleotides are TGTGCCAGCAGCGTAGTAGGACAGGGGGGCGGGGAGCTGTTTTTT. Protein product: CASSVVGQGGGELFF.

V usage is TRBV19 and J usage is TRBJ2-1; a weak D match, TRBD2 (6 bases). Trimming removed 6 bases at V and 2 bases at J, with 14 bases between. From germline, CDR1 is LNHDA and CDR2 SQIVND (reference sequence). The CDR3 spans 15 residues. The CDR3 spells CASRDRENPYNEQFF. In nucleotides, the CDR3 is TGTGCCAGTAGGGACCGGGAGAACCCCTACAATGAGCAGTTCTTC.

The chain has TRBV4-2 and TRBJ2-5; 10 nucleotides align to TRBD1. The V gene's germline CDR1 is LGHNA and CDR2 YNFKEQ. CDR3 length: 21 residues. The J segment lost 5 bases and the V segment lost 0 bases, leaving 21 bases of the junction unmatched. CDR3 coding DNA: TGTGCCAGCAGCCAAGATACTTGGGGACAGGGGACCCCCGGTTTTCCGGAGACCCAGTACTTC. It translates to CASSQDTWGQGTPGFPETQYF.